This TCR beta chain is drawn from a study of blood T cells in healthy people across ages. In the study overall: Capture via template switching afforded approximately one barcoded beta molecule per two T cells. Study findings and constraints: Estimates of diversity drawn from one million T cells were considered underestimates.

From germline, CDR1 is SGHAT and CDR2 FQNNGV. The CDR3 contains 16 residues. This clonotype came up once. Its antigen is undetermined. The second PCR ran roughly 7 to 12 cycles with a sample-barcoded 5' primer and J-beta primers. Each cDNA molecule carried a tag from a template-switch adaptor that contained 12 random nucleotides. One entry per CDR3 protein, called by TCRdb with MiXCR from the 5' RACE reads. The data show over 1.5 million distinct CDR3 sequences, 49% seen once. The specimen was blood. The sequence was obtained from a woman aged 40 to 50 in good health. The chain is built from TRBV11-2 and TRBJ2-1, with 7 positions matching TRBD1. The J call is uncertain, as TRBJ2-7 better fits the DNA end. CDR3 residues: CASSSLEGQSYNEQYF. The DNA for the CDR3 is TGTGCCAGCAGCTCCCTCGAGGGACAGTCCTACAATGAGCAGTACTTC.